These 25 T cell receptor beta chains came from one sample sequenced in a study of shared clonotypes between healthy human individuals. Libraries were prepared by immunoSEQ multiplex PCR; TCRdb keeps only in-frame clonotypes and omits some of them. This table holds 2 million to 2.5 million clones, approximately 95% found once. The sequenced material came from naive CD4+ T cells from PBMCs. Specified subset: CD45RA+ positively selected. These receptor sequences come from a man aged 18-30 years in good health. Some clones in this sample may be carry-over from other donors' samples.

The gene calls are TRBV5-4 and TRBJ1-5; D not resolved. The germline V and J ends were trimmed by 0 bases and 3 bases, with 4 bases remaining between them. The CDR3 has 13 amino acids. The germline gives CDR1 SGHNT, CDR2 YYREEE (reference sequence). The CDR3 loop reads CASSLDNNQPQHF. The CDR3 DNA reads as TGTGCCAGCAGCTTGGACAACAATCAGCCCCAGCATTTT.

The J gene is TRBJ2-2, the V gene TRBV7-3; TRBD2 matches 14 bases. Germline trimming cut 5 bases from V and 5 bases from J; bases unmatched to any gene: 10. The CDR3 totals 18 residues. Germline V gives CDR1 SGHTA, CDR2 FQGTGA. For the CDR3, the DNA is TGTGCCAGCAGCAAACCGGGACTAGCGGGAGTTGGGACCGGGGAGCTGTTTTTT. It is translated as CASSKPGLAGVGTGELFF.

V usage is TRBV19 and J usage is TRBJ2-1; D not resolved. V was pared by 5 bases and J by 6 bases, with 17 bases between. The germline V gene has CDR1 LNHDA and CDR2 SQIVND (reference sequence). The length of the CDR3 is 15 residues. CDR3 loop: CASSPNRATGNEQFF. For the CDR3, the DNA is TGTGCCAGTAGTCCAAATAGAGCTACGGGCAATGAGCAGTTCTTC.

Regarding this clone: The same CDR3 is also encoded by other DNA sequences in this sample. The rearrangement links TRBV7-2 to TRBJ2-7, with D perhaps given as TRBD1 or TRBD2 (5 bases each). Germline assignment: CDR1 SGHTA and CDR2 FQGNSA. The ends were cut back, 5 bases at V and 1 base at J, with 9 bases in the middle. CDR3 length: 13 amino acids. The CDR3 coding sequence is TGTGCCAGCAGCCCGGGACCGTCCTACGAGCAGTACTTC. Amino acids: CASSPGPSYEQYF.

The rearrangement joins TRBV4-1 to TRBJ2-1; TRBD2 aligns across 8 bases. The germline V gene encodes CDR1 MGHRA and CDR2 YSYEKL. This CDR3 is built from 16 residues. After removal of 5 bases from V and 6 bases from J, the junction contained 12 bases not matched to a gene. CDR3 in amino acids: CASSTRSSGSGNEQFF. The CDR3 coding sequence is TGCGCCAGCAGCACAAGATCCAGCGGGAGCGGCAATGAGCAGTTCTTC.

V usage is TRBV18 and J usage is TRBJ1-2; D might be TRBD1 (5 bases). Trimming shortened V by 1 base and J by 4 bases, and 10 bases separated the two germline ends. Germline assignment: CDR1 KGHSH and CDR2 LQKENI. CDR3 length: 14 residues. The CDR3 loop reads CASSPLSGGYGYTF. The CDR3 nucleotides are TGTGCCAGCTCACCACTATCTGGGGGCTATGGCTACACCTTC.

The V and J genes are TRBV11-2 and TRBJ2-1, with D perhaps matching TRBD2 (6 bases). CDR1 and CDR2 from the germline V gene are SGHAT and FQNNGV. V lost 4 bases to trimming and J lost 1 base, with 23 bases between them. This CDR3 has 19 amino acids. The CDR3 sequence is CASSSRGRVSGASYNEQFF. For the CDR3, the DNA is TGTGCCAGCAGCTCCCGGGGCCGGGTCTCGGGAGCTTCCTACAATGAGCAGTTCTTC.

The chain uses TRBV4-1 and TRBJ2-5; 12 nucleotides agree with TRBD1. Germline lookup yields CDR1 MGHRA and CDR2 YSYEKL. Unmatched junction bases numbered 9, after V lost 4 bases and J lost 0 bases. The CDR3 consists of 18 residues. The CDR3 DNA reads TGCGCCAGCAGCCGAGGGACAGGGGGCTTTGGGTACCAAGAGACCCAGTACTTC. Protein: CASSRGTGGFGYQETQYF.

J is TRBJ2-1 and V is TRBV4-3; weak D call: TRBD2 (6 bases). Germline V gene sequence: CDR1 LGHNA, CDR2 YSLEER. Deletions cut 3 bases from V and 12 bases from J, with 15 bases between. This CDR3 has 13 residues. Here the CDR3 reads CASSQHPSGWQFF. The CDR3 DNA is TGCGCCAGCAGCCAGCATCCCAGCGGGTGGCAGTTCTTC.

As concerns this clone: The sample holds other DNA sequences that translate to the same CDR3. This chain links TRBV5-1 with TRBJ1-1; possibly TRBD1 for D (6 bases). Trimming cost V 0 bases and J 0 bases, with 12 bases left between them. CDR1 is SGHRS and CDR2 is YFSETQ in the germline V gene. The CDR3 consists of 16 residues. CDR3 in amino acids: CASSLAQGSMNTEAFF. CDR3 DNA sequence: TGCGCCAGCAGCTTGGCGCAGGGGTCCATGAACACTGAAGCTTTCTTT.

The CDR3 region has the DNA TGCGCCAGCAGCGCGGGAGGGCTAGCGGGAGTTAATGAGCAGTTCTTC. Protein product: CASSAGGLAGVNEQFF. The V gene is TRBV5-1, the J gene TRBJ2-1, with 10 nucleotides matching TRBD2. This CDR3 contains 16 residues. Germline V CDR1 and CDR2: SGHRS, YFSETQ. With 4 bases clipped from V and 7 bases from J, the junction kept 11 bases outside the gene matches.

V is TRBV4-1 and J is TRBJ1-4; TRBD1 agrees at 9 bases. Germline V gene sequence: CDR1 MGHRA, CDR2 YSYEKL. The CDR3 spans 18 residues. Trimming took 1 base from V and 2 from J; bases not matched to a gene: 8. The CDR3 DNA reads TGCGCCAGCAGCCAAGGTCCGGGACAGGGTTTCACTAATGAAAAACTGTTTTTT. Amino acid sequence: CASSQGPGQGFTNEKLFF.

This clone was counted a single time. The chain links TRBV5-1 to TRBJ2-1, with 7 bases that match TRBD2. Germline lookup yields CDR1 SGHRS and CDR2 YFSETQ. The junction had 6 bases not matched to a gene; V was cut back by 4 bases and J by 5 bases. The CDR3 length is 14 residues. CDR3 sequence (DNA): TGCGCCAGCAGCGATACTAGCGCCGACAATGAGCAGTTCTTC. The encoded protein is CASSDTSADNEQFF. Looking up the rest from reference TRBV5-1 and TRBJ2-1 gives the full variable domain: KAGVTQTPRYLIKTRGQQVTLSCSPISGHRSVSWYQQTPGQGLQFLFEYFSETQRNKGNFPGRFSGRQFSNSRSEMNVSTLELGDSALYLCASSDTSADNEQFFGPGTRLTVL.

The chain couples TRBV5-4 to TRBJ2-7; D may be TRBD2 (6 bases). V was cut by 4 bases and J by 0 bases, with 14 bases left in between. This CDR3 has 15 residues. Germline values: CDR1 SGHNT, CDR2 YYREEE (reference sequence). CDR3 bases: TGTGCCAGCAGCGTATCCGGGACTGGCTCCTACGAGCAGTACTTC. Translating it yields CASSVSGTGSYEQYF.

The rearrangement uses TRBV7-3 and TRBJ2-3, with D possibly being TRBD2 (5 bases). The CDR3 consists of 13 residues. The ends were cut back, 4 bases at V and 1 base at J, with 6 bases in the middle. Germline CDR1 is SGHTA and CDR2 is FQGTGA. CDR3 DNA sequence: TGTGCCAGCAGCTATAGCGGCACAGATACGCAGTATTTT. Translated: CASSYSGTDTQYF.

In DNA, the CDR3 is TGTGCCAGCAGCCCACGACAGGGTCGAGAGACCCAGTACTTC. This gives the protein CASSPRQGRETQYF. V is TRBV7-7 and J is TRBJ2-5; 7 nucleotides align to TRBD1. V was clipped by 5 bases and J by 4 bases; unmatched bases: 7. CDR3 length equals 14 residues. CDR1 and CDR2 (germline): SSHAT, FNYEAQ (reference sequence).

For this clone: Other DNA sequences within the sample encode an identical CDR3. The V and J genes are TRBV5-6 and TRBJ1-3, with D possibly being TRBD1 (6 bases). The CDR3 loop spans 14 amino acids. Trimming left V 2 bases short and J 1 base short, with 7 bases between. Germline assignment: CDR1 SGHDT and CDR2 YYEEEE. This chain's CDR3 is CASSFTGSGNTIYF. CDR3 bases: TGTGCCAGCAGCTTCACAGGGTCTGGAAACACCATATATTTT.

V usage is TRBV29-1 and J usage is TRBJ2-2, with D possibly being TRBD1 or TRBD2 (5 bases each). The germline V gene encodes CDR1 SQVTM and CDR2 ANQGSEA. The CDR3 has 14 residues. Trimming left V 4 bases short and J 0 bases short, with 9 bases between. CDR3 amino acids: CSVGGTANTGELFF. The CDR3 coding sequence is TGCAGCGTTGGAGGGACGGCGAACACCGGGGAGCTGTTTTTT.

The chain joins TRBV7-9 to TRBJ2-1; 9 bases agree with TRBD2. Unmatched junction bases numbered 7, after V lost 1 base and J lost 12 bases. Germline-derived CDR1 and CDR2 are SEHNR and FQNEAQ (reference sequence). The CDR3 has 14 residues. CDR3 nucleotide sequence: TGTGCCAGCAGCTTAGTTCTAGCGGGAACGCGGCAGTTCTTC. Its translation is CASSLVLAGTRQFF.

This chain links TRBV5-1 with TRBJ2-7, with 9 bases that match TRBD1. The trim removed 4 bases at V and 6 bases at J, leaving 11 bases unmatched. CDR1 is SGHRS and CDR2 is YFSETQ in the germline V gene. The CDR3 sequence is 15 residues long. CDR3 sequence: CASSPGDRVGSEQYF. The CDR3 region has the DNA TGCGCCAGCAGCCCGGGGGACAGGGTCGGCTCCGAGCAGTACTTC.

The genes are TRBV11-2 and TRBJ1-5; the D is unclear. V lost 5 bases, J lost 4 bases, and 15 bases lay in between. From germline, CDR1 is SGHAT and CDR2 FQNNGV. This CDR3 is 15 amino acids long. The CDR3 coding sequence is TGTGCCAGCAGCCCATTAGGTGGCGGGAATCAGCCCCAGCATTTT. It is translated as CASSPLGGGNQPQHF.

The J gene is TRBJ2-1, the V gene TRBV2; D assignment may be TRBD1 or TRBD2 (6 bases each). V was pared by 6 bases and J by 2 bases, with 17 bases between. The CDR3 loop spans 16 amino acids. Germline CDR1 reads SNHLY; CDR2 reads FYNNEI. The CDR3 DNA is TGTGCCAGCAGCGCCGGGGGCGGGCCTACCTACAATGAGCAGTTCTTC. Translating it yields CASSAGGGPTYNEQFF.

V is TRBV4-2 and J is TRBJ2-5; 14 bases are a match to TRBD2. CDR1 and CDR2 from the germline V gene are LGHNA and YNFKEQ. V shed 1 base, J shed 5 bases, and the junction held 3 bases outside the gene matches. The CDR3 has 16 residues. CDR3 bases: TGTGCCAGCAGCCAAGGACTAGCGGGAGGGAGGGAGACCCAGTACTTC. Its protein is CASSQGLAGGRETQYF.

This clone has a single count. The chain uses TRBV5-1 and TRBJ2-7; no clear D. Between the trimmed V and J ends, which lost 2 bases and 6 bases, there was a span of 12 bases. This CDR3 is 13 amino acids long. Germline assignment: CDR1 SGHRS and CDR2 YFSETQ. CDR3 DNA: TGCGCCAGCAGCTTAGCCAGTCTCGGCGAGCAGTACTTC. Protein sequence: CASSLASLGEQYF.

The CDR3 nucleotides read TGTGCCAGCAGCACCCGCGGGGGCTTCACAGATACGCAGTATTTT. This codes for CASSTRGGFTDTQYF. The chain uses TRBV7-9 and TRBJ2-3; D possibly corresponds to TRBD2 (7 bases). The germline V gene encodes CDR1 SEHNR and CDR2 FQNEAQ (reference sequence). Trimming shortened V by 5 bases and J by 2 bases, and 14 bases separated the two germline ends. The CDR3 is made up of 15 amino acids.